The TCR beta chain described here comes from a study of blood T cell repertoires in COVID-19. Looking at the study overall: Nucleic acid was either cDNA or gDNA, and it came from T cells, B-cell-depleted T cells, or PBMCs.

This clone was recorded once. V gave up 0 bases and J gave up 0 bases, with 4 bases separating them. The CDR3 spans 14 residues. CDR1 MGHRA and CDR2 YSYEKL come from the germline V gene. Per the study methods: Scientists estimated how many nucleated cells there were by amplifying reference gene primers. Sequencing used immunoSEQ multiplex PCR; TCRdb keeps in-frame clones, though not all of them. Clone size and V and J calls were adopted from that table, with D and trimming inferred from the DNA. This sample has fewer than 100,000 clones, with roughly 78% found just once. The sequence derives from a woman in her seventies with acute or convalescent COVID-19. Material for sequencing was peripheral blood. The rearrangement links TRBV4-1 to TRBJ2-3; D unclear. CDR3 nucleotide sequence: TGCGCCAGCAGCCAAGAACTGAGCACAGATACGCAGTATTTT. Encoded protein: CASSQELSTDTQYF.